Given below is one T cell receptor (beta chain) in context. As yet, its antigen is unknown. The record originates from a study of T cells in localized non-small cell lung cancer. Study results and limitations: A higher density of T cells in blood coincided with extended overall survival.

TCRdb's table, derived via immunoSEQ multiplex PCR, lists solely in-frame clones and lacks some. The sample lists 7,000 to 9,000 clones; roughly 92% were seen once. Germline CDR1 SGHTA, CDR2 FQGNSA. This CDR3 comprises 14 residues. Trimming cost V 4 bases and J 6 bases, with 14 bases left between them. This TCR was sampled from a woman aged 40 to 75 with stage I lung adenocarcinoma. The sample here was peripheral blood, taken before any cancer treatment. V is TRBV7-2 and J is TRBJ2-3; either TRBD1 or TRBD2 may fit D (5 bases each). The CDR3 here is CASSYGLAGDTQYF. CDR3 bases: TGTGCCAGCAGCTACGGGCTAGCAGGGGATACGCAGTATTTT.